The entry that follows covers one T cell receptor beta chain sequence. Its target is not known. This sample stems from a study of T cells expressing NK-cell markers. The study, taken as a whole, reports: Dominant NKG2C+ clonotype frequencies of about 1.0-7.0% of CD8+ T cells were measured in roughly 6 donors. These clonotypes also led the CD3+CD56-NKG2C+ fraction in a handful of donors.

What made the TCR beta cDNA was 5'RACE template switching with UMIs. TCRdb reprocessed the 5' RACE reads and stores each CDR3 protein as one record, lacking DNA. The sample includes roughly 300,000 distinct CDR3 sequences. This CDR3 spans 17 amino acids. CDR1 and CDR2 (germline): SGHNT, YENEEA. The TCR was taken from a woman between 18 and 75 years old in good health. The gene calls are TRBV11-3 and TRBJ1-1; lacking DNA, the TRBD1 call made by TCRdb goes unchecked. Source material: blood T cells: a sorted CD56 or NKG2C T cell subset, CD4+ or CD8+ T cells, or bulk PBMC T cells (not recorded which). The CDR3 region is CASSLGTGKKGNTEAFF. Full variable domain (missing parts from reference TRBV11-3 and TRBJ1-1): EAGVVQSPRYKIIEKKQPVAFWCNPISGHNTLYWYLQNLGQGPELLIRYENEEAVDDSQLPKDRFSAERLKGVDSTLKIQPAELGDSAVYLCASSLGTGKKGNTEAFFGQGTRLTVV.